This T cell receptor (beta chain) emerged from a study of blood T cell repertoires in COVID-19. Study at large: Researchers got acute and convalescent COVID-19 samples from the United States, Italy and Spain.

Profiling relied on immunoSEQ multiplex PCR, and the TCRdb table lists in-frame clones only, not all of them. The data show about 110,000 clones, about 85% seen once. The CDR3 has 14 amino acids. CDR1 is KGHDR, CDR2 SFDVKD, per germline. V gave up 8 bases and J gave up 7 bases; unmatched junction bases: 9. This TCR was sampled from a middle-aged man with acute or convalescent COVID-19. Sequencing was carried out using peripheral blood. The rearrangement joins TRBV24-1 to TRBJ2-1, with 8 bases aligning to TRBD2. The CDR3 sequence: CATIKGLAENEQFF. DNA of the CDR3: TGTGCCACCATCAAAGGACTAGCCGAGAATGAGCAGTTCTTC.